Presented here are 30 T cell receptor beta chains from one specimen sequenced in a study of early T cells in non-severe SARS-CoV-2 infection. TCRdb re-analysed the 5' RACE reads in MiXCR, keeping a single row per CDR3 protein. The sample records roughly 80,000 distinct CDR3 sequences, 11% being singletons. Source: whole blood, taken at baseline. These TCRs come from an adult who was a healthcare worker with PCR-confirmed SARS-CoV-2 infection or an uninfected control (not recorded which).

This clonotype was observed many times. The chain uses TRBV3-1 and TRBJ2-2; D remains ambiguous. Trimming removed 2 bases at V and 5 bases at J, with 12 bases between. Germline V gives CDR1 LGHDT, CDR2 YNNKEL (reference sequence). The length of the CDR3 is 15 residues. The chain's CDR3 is CASSQSDLGTGELFF. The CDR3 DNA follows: TGTGCCAGCAGCCAATCGGACCTGGGGACCGGGGAGCTGTTTTTT.

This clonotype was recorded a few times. The CDR3 nucleotides are TGTGCCAGCAGCTCCAACTTAGACGATGAGCAGTTCTTC. This gives the protein CASSSNLDDEQFF. The V call is TRBV7-9, the J call TRBJ2-1; D ambiguous. From germline, CDR1 is SEHNR and CDR2 FQNEAQ (reference sequence). The CDR3 consists of 13 residues. Trimming cost V 4 bases and J 8 bases, with 12 bases left between them. The full variable domain, rest sourced from reference TRBV7-9 and TRBJ2-1, is DTGVSQNPRHKITKRGQNVTFRCDPISEHNRLYWYRQTLGQGPEFLTYFQNEAQLEKSRLLSDRFSAERPKGSFSTLEIQRTEQGDSAMYLCASSSNLDDEQFFGPGTRLTVL.

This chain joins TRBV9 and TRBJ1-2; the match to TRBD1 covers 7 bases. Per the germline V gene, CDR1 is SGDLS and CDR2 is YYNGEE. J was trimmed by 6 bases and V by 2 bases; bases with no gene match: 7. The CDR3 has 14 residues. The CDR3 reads CASSVNTGADGYTF. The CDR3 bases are TGTGCCAGCAGCGTCAACACAGGGGCAGATGGCTACACCTTC.

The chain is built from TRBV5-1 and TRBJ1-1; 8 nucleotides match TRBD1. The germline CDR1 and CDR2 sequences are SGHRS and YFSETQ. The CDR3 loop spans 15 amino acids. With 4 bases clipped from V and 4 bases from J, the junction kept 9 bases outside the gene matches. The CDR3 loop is CASSPADREVTEAFF. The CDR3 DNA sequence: TGCGCCAGCAGCCCGGCGGACAGGGAAGTCACTGAAGCTTTCTTT. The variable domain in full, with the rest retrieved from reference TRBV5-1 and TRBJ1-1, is KAGVTQTPRYLIKTRGQQVTLSCSPISGHRSVSWYQQTPGQGLQFLFEYFSETQRNKGNFPGRFSGRQFSNSRSEMNVSTLELGDSALYLCASSPADREVTEAFFGQGTRLTVV.

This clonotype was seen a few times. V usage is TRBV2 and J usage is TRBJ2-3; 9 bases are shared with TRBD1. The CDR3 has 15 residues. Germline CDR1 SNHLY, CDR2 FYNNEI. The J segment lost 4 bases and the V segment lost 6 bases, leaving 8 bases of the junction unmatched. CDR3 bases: TGTGCCAGCAGCCAGGACAGGGGTAAATCAGATACGCAGTATTTT. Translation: CASSQDRGKSDTQYF.

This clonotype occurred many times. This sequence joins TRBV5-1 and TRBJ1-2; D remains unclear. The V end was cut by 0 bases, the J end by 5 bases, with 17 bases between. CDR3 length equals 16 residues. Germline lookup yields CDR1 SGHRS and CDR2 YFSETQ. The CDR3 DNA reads TGCGCCAGCAGCTTGGGCAGGTCCGCCGACGTTTATGGCTACACCTTC. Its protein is CASSLGRSADVYGYTF.

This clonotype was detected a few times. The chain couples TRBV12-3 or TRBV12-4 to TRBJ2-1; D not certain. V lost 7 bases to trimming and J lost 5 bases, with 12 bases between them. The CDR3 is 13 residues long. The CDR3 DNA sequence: TGTGCCAGCACCCCTCCGGGTCACAATGAGCAGTTCTTC. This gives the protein CASTPPGHNEQFF.

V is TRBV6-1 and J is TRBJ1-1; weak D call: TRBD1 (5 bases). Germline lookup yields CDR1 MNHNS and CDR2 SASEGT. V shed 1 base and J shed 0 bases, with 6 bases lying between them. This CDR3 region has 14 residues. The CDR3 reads CASSEEGLNTEAFF. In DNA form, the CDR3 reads TGTGCCAGCAGTGAAGAGGGACTGAACACTGAAGCTTTCTTT.

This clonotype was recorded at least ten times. The CDR3 nucleotides are TGTGCCAGTAGCAACCTCGGAAGATCGTGGGACCGCGGGGGACAAGAGACCCAGTACTTC. It translates to CASSNLGRSWDRGGQETQYF. The rearrangement joins TRBV19 to TRBJ2-5; 7 positions match TRBD2. Per germline, CDR1 LNHDA and CDR2 SQIVND (reference sequence). The trim removed 6 bases at V and 2 bases at J, leaving 24 bases unmatched. This CDR3 region has 20 residues.

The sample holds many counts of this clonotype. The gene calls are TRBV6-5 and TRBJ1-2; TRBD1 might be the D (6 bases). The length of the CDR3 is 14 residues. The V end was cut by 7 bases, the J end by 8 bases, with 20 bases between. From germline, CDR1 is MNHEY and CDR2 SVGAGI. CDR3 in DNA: TGTGCCAGCAATTCCCAGGGAGGGGGAGAGGGCTACACCTTC. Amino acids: CASNSQGGGEGYTF.

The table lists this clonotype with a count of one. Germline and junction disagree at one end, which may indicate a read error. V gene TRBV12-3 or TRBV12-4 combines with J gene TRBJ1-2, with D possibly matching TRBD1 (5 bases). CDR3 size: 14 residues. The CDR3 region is CTSSLGPDLGAYTF. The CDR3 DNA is TGTACCAGCAGTTTAGGGCCAGACCTAGGGGCCTACACCTTC.

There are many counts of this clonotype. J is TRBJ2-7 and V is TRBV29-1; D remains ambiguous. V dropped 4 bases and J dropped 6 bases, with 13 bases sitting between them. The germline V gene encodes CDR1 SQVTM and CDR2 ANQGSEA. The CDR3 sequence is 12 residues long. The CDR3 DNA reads TGCAGCGTTGCTGAGACCGGACCCGAGCAGTACTTC. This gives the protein CSVAETGPEQYF.

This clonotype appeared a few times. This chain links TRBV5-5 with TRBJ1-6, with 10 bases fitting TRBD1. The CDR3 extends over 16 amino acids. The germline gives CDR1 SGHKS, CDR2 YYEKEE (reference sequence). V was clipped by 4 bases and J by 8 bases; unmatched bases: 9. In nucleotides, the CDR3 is TGTGCCAGCAGCCCCGGTTTCGGACAGGGGGATTCACCCCTCCACTTT. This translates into CASSPGFGQGDSPLHF.

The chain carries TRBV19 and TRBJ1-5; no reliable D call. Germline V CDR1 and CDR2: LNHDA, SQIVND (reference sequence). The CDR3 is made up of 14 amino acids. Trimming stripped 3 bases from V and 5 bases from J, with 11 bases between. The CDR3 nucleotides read TGTGCCAGTAGTATCCGGGCCACCGATCAGCCCCAGCATTTT. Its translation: CASSIRATDQPQHF.

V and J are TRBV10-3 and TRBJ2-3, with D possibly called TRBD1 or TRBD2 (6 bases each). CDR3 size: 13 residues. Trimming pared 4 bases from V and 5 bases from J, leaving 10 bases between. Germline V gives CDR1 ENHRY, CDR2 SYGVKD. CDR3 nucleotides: TGTGCCATCAGTGGGGGGGCTGAAGATACGCAGTATTTT. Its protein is CAISGGAEDTQYF.

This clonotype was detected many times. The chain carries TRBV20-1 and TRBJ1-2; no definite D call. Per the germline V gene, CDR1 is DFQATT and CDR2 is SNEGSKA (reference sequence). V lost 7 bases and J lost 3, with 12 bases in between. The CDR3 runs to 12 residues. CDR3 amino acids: CSGELTDYGYTF. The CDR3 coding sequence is TGCAGTGGGGAGTTGACGGACTATGGCTACACCTTC.

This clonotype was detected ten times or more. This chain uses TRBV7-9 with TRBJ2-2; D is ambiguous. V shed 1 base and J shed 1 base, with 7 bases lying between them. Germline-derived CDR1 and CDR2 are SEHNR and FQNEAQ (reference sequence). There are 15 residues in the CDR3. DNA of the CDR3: TGTGCCAGCAGCTTAGAGGGATGGAACACCGGGGAGCTGTTTTTT. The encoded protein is CASSLEGWNTGELFF.

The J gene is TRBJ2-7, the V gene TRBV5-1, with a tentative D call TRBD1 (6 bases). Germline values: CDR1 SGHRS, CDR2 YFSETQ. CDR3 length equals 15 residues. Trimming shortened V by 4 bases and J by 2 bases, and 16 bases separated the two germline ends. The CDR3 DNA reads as TGCGCCAGCAGCCCCGCGACAGGACCCGCCTACGAGCAGTACTTC. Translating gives CASSPATGPAYEQYF. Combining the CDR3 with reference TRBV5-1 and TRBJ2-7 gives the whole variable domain KAGVTQTPRYLIKTRGQQVTLSCSPISGHRSVSWYQQTPGQGLQFLFEYFSETQRNKGNFPGRFSGRQFSNSRSEMNVSTLELGDSALYLCASSPATGPAYEQYFGPGTRLTVT.

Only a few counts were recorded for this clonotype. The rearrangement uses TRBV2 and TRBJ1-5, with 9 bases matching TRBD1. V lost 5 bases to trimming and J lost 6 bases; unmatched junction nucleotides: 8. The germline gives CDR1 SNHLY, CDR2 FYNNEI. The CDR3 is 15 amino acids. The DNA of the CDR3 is TGTGCCAGCAGTAGTGAGGACAGGGGCCGTCAGCCCCAGCATTTT. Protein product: CASSSEDRGRQPQHF.

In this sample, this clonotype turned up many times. The CDR3 nucleotides are TGTGCCAGCAGCTTGATGGCCGGTGATAATTCACCCCTCCACTTT. Translation gives CASSLMAGDNSPLHF. The V and J genes are TRBV5-5 and TRBJ1-6; D gene uncertain. Germline values: CDR1 SGHKS, CDR2 YYEKEE (reference sequence). This CDR3 has 15 residues. V lost 1 base to trimming and J lost 5 bases, with 10 bases between them. The variable domain in full, completed from reference TRBV5-5 and TRBJ1-6, reads DAGVTQSPTHLIKTRGQQVTLRCSPISGHKSVSWYQQVLGQGPQFIFQYYEKEERGRGNFPDRFSARQFPNYSSELNVNALLLGDSALYLCASSLMAGDNSPLHFGNGTRLTVT.

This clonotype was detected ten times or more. The CDR3 loop reads CASSQYPLKGRAGLAEAFF. The CDR3 nucleotides read TGTGCCAGCAGTCAATACCCCCTAAAGGGGCGCGCGGGTCTCGCTGAAGCTTTCTTT. The chain employs TRBV28 and TRBJ1-1; possible D gene TRBD1, 5 bases. Trimming removed 5 bases from V and 6 bases from J, with 31 bases in between. This CDR3 spans 19 amino acids. The germline CDR1 and CDR2 sequences are MDHEN and SYDVKM. The entire variable domain, with the rest obtained from reference TRBV28 and TRBJ1-1, is as follows: DVKVTQSSRYLVKRTGEKVFLECVQDMDHENMFWYRQDPGLGLRLIYFSYDVKMKEKGDIPEGYSVSREKKERFSLILESASTNQTSMYLCASSQYPLKGRAGLAEAFFGQGTRLTVV.

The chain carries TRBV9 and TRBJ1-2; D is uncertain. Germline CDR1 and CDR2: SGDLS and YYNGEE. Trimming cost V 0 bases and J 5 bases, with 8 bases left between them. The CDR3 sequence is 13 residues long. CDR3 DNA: TGTGCCAGCAGCGTAGAGGAGCGGTATGGCTACACCTTC. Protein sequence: CASSVEERYGYTF.

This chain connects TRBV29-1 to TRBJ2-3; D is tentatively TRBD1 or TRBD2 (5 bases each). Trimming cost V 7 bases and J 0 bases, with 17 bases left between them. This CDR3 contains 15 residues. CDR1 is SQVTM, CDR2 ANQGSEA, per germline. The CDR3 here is CSATLVGPSTDTQYF. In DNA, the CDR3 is TGCAGCGCCACCCTAGTGGGACCTAGCACAGATACGCAGTATTTT.

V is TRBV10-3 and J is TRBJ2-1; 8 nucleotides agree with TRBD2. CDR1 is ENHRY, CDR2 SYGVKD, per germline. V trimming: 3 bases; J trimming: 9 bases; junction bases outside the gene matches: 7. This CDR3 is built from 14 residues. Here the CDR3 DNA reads TGTGCCATCAGTGAACCGGGGGGGCTGAGTGAGCAGTTCTTC. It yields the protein CAISEPGGLSEQFF.

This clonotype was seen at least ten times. CDR3 loop: CASRVGPGGPDRIRCDEQYF. The CDR3 DNA is TGCGCCAGCAGGGTCGGACCTGGCGGCCCGGACAGGATCCGTTGTGACGAGCAGTACTTC. The J gene is TRBJ2-7, the V gene TRBV23-1, with 7 bases matching TRBD1. TRBV23-1 is known as an ORF, though its function is uncertain. The CDR3 has 20 amino acids. The V gene end was trimmed by 6 bases and the J gene end by 5 bases; junction bases not matched to a gene: 28.

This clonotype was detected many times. The CDR3 here is CASTENTGELFF. CDR3 sequence (DNA): TGTGCCAGCACAGAGAACACCGGGGAGCTGTTTTTT. The chain combines TRBV7-2 with TRBJ2-2, with D unclear. Germline V gene data show CDR1 as SGHTA and CDR2 as FQGNSA. The ends were cut back, 7 bases at V and 1 base at J, with 4 bases in the middle. This CDR3 region has 12 residues.

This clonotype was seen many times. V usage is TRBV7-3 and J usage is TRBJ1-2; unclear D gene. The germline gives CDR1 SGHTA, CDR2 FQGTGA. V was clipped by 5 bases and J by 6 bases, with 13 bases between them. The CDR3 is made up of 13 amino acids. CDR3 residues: CASSQREDHGYTF. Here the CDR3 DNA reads TGTGCCAGCAGCCAACGTGAGGATCATGGCTACACCTTC.

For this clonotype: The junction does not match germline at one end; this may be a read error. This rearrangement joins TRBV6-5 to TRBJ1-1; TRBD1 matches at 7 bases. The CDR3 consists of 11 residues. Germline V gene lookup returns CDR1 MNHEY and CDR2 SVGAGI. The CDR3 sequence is CASTDRDRLVF. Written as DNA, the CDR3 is TGTGCCAGCACCGACCGGGACAGACTCGTCTTT.

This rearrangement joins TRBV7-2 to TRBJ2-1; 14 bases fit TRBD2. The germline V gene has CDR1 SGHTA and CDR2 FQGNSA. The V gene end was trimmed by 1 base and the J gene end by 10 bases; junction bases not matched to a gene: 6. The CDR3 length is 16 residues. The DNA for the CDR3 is TGTGCCAGCAGCTTAGGGGGACTAGCGGGGGACCTGGAGCAGTTCTTC. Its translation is CASSLGGLAGDLEQFF.

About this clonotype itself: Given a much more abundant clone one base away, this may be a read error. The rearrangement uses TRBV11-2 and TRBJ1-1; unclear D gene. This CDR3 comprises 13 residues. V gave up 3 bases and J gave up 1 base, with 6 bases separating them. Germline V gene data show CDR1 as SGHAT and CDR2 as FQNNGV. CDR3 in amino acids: CASSFQQNTEAFF. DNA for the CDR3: TGTGCCAGCAGCTTCCAGCAGAACACTGAAGCTTTCTTT.